The sequence of this T cell receptor beta chain was determined in a study of CD4 T cells in relation to SARS-CoV-2 and coronaviruses. Note on this clone: Its cognate antigen is unknown.

The assay was immunoSEQ multiplex PCR, and TCRdb's table has in-frame clones only and misses some. Of some 29,000 clones in the sample, 60% to 85% were seen once. Germline V gene lookup returns CDR1 GTSNPN and CDR2 SVGIG (reference sequence). The CDR3 contains 17 residues. Germline trimming cut 3 bases from V and 1 base from J; bases unmatched to any gene: 13. The unexposed donors gave CD4+ T cells in 2011-2018, prior to COVID-19. Isolation of CD4+ T cells took place after about eleven days in culture. The receptor comes from a human donor in good health. V and J are TRBV30 and TRBJ1-2, with 8 bases that match TRBD1. The sequencing input was CD4+ T cells from PBMCs, cultured in vitro. The CDR3 loop reads CAWRDKTGEILNYGYTF. The CDR3 DNA sequence: TGTGCCTGGAGGGATAAGACAGGGGAAATTCTTAACTATGGCTACACCTTC.